The source of this T cell receptor (beta chain) is a study of blood T cell repertoires in COVID-19. Whole-study context: PBMCs, B-cell-depleted T cells, or T cells were the source of the cDNA or gDNA that made up the material.

This CDR3 comprises 15 residues. Germline V lookup: CDR1 MNHNS, CDR2 SASEGT. V lost 2 bases and J 0 bases, leaving 9 bases between the germline ends. The table came from immunoSEQ multiplex PCR; TCRdb's copy has only in-frame clones and leaves some out. The table shows around 43,000 clones, with over 75% occurring only once. Sequencing used peripheral blood. The V and J genes are TRBV6-1 and TRBJ2-3, with D perhaps TRBD2 (6 bases). The receptor comes from a human donor in a cohort sampled during active COVID-19. The CDR3 here is CASSEIGGSTDTQYF. The CDR3 DNA is TGTGCCAGCAGTGAAATTGGGGGGAGCACAGATACGCAGTATTTT.